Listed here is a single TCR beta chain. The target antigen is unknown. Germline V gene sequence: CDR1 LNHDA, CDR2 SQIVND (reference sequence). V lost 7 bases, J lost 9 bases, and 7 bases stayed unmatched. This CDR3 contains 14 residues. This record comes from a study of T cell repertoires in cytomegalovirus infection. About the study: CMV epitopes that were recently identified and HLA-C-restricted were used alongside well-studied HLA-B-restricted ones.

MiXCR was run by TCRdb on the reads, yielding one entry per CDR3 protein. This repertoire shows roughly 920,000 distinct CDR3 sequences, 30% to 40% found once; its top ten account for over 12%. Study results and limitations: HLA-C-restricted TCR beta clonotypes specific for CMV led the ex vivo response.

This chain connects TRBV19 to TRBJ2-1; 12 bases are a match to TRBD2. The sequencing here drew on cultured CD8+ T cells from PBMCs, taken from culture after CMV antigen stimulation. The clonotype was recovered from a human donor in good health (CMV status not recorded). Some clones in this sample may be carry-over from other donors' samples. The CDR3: CASTLLAGGGEQFF. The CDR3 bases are TGTGCCAGTACCCTACTAGCGGGGGGTGGTGAGCAGTTCTTC.